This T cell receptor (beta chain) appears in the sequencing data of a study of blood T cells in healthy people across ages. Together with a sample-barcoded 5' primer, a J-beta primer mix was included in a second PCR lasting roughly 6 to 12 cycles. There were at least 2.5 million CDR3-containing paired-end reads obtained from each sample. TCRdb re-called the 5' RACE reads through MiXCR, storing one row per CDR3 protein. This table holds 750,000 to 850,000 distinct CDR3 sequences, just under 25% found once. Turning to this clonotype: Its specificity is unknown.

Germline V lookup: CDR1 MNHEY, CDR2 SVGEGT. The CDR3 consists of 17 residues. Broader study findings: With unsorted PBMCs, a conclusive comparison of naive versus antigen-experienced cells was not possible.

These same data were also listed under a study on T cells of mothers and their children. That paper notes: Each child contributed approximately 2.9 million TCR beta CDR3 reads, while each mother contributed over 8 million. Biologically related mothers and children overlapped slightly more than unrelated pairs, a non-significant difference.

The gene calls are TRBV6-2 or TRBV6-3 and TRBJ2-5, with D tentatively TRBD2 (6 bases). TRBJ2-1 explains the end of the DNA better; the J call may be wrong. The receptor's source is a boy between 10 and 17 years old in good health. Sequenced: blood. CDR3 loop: CASSIHPGTGTYNEQFF. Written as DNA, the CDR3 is TGTGCCAGCAGTATTCATCCCGGGACGGGGACTTACAATGAGCAGTTCTTC.